The clone carrying this T cell receptor beta chain was observed once. This table comes from immunoSEQ multiplex PCR, and its TCRdb copy is limited to in-frame clones, with some not included. This sample has about 94,000 clones, with around 74% found just once. These data come from a study of blood T cell repertoires in COVID-19. This CDR3 contains 12 residues. The germline CDR1 and CDR2 sequences are LGHDT and YNNKEL (reference sequence). Trimming took 5 bases from V and 6 from J, leaving 11 bases between them. V gene TRBV3-1 (or the pseudogene TRBV3-2) combines with J gene TRBJ2-7; D possibly corresponds to TRBD1 (5 bases). The receptor was isolated from a man aged 65 to 79 with COVID-19, enrolled during active disease. The material sequenced was peripheral blood. The CDR3 DNA reads TGTGCCAGCAGCGATTATAGGGGCGAGCAGTACTTC. It translates to CASSDYRGEQYF.